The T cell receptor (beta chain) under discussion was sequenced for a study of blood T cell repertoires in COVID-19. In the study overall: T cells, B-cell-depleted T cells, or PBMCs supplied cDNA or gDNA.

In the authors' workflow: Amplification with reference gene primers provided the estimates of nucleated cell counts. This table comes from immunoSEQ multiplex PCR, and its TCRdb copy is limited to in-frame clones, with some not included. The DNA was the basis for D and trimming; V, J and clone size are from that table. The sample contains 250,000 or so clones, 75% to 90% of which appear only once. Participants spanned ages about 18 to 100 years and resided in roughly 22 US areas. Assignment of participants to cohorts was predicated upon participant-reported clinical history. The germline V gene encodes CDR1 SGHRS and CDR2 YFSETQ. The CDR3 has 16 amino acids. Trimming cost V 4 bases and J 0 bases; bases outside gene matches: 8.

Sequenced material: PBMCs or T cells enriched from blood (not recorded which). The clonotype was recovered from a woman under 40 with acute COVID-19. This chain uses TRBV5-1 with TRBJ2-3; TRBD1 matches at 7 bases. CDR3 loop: CASSPYSRGSTDTQYF. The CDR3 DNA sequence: TGCGCCAGCAGCCCATATTCCAGGGGGAGCACAGATACGCAGTATTTT.